These 4 T cell receptor beta chains were all obtained from the same sample, sequenced in a study of shared clonotypes between healthy human individuals. Clones were read by immunoSEQ multiplex PCR, and TCRdb kept only the in-frame ones, dropping some. This sample has about 980,000 clones, with around three quarters found just once. The sequenced sample consisted of memory CD4+ T cells sorted from blood. This sample's subset: CD45RA-negative fraction. The receptor source for this set is a man younger than 35 in good health.

The rearrangement joins TRBV6-1 to TRBJ1-5, with D perhaps TRBD1 (5 bases). Germline V gene sequence: CDR1 MNHNS, CDR2 SASEGT. The length of the CDR3 is 15 residues. Trimming removed 4 bases from V and 1 base from J, with 11 bases in between. The CDR3 DNA follows: TGTGCCAGCAGTGCCGGGGGTATCAGCAATCAGCCCCAGCATTTT. As protein: CASSAGGISNQPQHF.

V is TRBV4-2 and J is TRBJ2-3; weak D call: TRBD2 (5 bases). This CDR3 spans 13 amino acids. Germline CDR1 reads LGHNA; CDR2 reads YNFKEQ. V was clipped by 3 bases and J by 6 bases, with 10 bases between them. The CDR3 is CASSQPGEDTQYF. The CDR3 bases are TGTGCCAGCAGCCAGCCCGGGGAGGATACGCAGTATTTT.

This chain joins TRBV4-2 and TRBJ2-1; D is possibly TRBD1 or TRBD2 (6 bases each). Trimming removed 6 bases at V and 5 bases at J, with 14 bases between. The germline V gene encodes CDR1 LGHNA and CDR2 YNFKEQ. This CDR3 has 14 amino acids. CDR3 region: CASRKGGEDNEQFF. The CDR3 coding sequence is TGTGCCAGCAGGAAGGGGGGAGAGGACAATGAGCAGTTCTTC.

There are many counts of this clone. The J gene is TRBJ1-2, the V gene TRBV9; weak D call: TRBD1 (5 bases). CDR1 is SGDLS, CDR2 YYNGEE, per germline. The V and J ends lost 0 bases and 8 bases respectively, with 14 bases between them. This CDR3 is 14 amino acids long. The CDR3 loop is CASSVERPGSGYTF. In nucleotides, the CDR3 is TGTGCCAGCAGCGTAGAAAGGCCAGGGAGCGGCTACACCTTC. Full variable domain (rest looked up from reference TRBV9 and TRBJ1-2): DSGVTQTPKHLITATGQRVTLRCSPRSGDLSVYWYQQSLDQGLQFLIQYYNGEERAKGNILERFSAQQFPDLHSELNLSSLELGDSALYFCASSVERPGSGYTFGSGTRLTVV.